The 27 T cell receptor beta chains listed next were all sequenced from one sample in a study of T cell changes during pregnancy in multiple sclerosis. The assay was immunoSEQ multiplex PCR, and TCRdb's table has in-frame clones only and misses some. The sample comprises approximately 58,000 clones, 80% to 95% of which are singletons, and approximately 1.5% rests with the top ten. Specimen: peripheral blood, collected in the second trimester of pregnancy. The receptors were sampled from a female donor with multiple sclerosis, enrolled in a pregnancy study.

The chain joins TRBV15 to TRBJ2-7; 9 nucleotides match TRBD2. Looked up from germline, CDR1 is LNHNV and CDR2 is YYDKDF (reference sequence). This CDR3 comprises 15 residues. The ends lost 1 base at V and 4 bases at J; junction bases unmatched: 5. The CDR3 DNA reads as TGTGCCACCAGCAGAGTATTAGGACTAGCGTACGAGCAGTACTTC. This translates into CATSRVLGLAYEQYF. Together with reference TRBV15 and TRBJ2-7, the CDR3 gives the full variable domain: DAMVIQNPRYQVTQFGKPVTLSCSQTLNHNVMYWYQQKSSQAPKLLFHYYDKDFNNEADTPDNFQSRRPNTSFCFLDIRSPGLGDTAMYLCATSRVLGLAYEQYFGPGTRLTVT.

V and J are TRBV28 and TRBJ1-2; D may be TRBD1 (6 bases). The V and J ends lost 4 bases and 3 bases respectively, with 6 bases between them. This CDR3 has 12 residues. Germline CDR1 and CDR2: MDHEN and SYDVKM. CDR3 region: CASSWTDYGYTF. The DNA of the CDR3 is TGTGCCAGCAGTTGGACAGACTATGGCTACACCTTC.

The chain carries TRBV6-5 and TRBJ2-2; the match to TRBD2 covers 8 bases. Looked up from germline, CDR1 is MNHEY and CDR2 is SVGAGI. Losses at the gene ends were 5 bases for V and 3 bases for J; bases not matched to a gene: 2. The CDR3 is 14 residues long. CDR3 protein: CASSEGLDTGELFF. The CDR3 nucleotides read TGTGCCAGCAGTGAGGGACTAGACACCGGGGAGCTGTTTTTT.

V and J are TRBV13 and TRBJ2-5, with 7 bases fitting TRBD2. In germline, CDR1 is PRHDT, CDR2 FYEKMQ (reference sequence). V shed 0 bases, J shed 5 bases, and the junction held 12 bases outside the gene matches. This CDR3 is 17 amino acids long. The CDR3 is CASSLGRGGAPYETQYF. CDR3 nucleotides: TGTGCCAGCAGCTTAGGCCGGGGAGGGGCCCCTTATGAGACCCAGTACTTC.

The rearrangement links TRBV19 to TRBJ2-1; TRBD2 agrees at 9 bases. The CDR3 is made up of 17 amino acids. Trimming took 4 bases from V and 4 from J; bases not matched to a gene: 11. The V gene's germline CDR1 is LNHDA and CDR2 SQIVND (reference sequence). For the CDR3, the DNA is TGTGCCAGTAGTACCCAACCCACTAGCGGGCCATACAATGAGCAGTTCTTC. Translated: CASSTQPTSGPYNEQFF.

The chain employs TRBV5-6 and TRBJ1-4; D call uncertain. Germline loops: CDR1 SGHDT, CDR2 YYEEEE. V lost 2 bases to trimming and J lost 6 bases, with 11 bases between them. The CDR3 totals 14 residues. CDR3 DNA: TGTGCCAGCAGCTTTTCTAGACGGGATGAAAAACTGTTTTTT. Residues: CASSFSRRDEKLFF.

This clone has only one observation. The chain uses TRBV19 and TRBJ1-4; a possible D gene is TRBD1 (5 bases). This CDR3 comprises 13 residues. The V end was cut by 7 bases, the J end by 6 bases, with 12 bases between. Germline CDR1 and CDR2: LNHDA and SQIVND (reference sequence). The CDR3, as DNA: TGTGCCAGTAACGCAGGGAAATATGAAAAACTGTTTTTT. It encodes CASNAGKYEKLFF.

This chain connects TRBV6-5 to TRBJ1-2; TRBD1 is a possible D gene (6 bases). V was shortened by 0 bases and J by 5 bases, with 13 bases between the two germline ends. Germline-derived CDR1 and CDR2 are MNHEY and SVGAGI. This CDR3 spans 15 amino acids. CDR3 sequence: CASSYSQGEVYGYTF. CDR3 bases: TGTGCCAGCAGTTACTCACAGGGCGAGGTGTATGGCTACACCTTC.

Written as DNA, the CDR3 is TGTGCCAGCAGCTACAGGTCCCTCCCTTACGAGCAGTACTTC. Translation: CASSYRSLPYEQYF. This chain connects TRBV11-2 to TRBJ2-7, with a possible D match to TRBD1 (5 bases). Trimming left V 4 bases short and J 4 bases short, with 14 bases between. Germline loops: CDR1 SGHAT, CDR2 FQNNGV. The CDR3 extends over 14 amino acids. The variable domain in full, completed from reference TRBV11-2 and TRBJ2-7, reads EAGVAQSPRYKIIEKRQSVAFWCNPISGHATLYWYQQILGQGPKLLIQFQNNGVVDDSQLPKDRFSAERLKGVDSTLKIQPAKLEDSAVYLCASSYRSLPYEQYFGPGTRLTVT.

This clone came up a few times. V gene TRBV10-3 combines with J gene TRBJ1-5; D not certain. The CDR3 is made up of 14 amino acids. Germline CDR1 and CDR2: ENHRY and SYGVKD. Trimming took off 0 bases at V and 4 bases at J, with 7 bases between the two ends. CDR3 loop: CAISESSENQPQHF. The CDR3 nucleotides read TGTGCCATCAGTGAGTCCTCTGAGAATCAGCCCCAGCATTTT.

Details on this clone: The same CDR3 also results from other DNA sequences found in this sample. This chain uses TRBV6-4 with TRBJ2-3; 12 bases line up with TRBD2. J was trimmed by 1 base and V by 4 bases; bases with no gene match: 0. Germline V gives CDR1 MRHNA, CDR2 SNTAGT. The CDR3 runs 15 residues. For the CDR3, the DNA is TGTGCCAGCAGTGGACTAGCGGGAGGCACAGATACGCAGTATTTT. Translated: CASSGLAGGTDTQYF.

This chain joins TRBV2 and TRBJ2-2; D possibly corresponds to TRBD1 (5 bases). The CDR3 consists of 14 residues. V was cut by 4 bases and J by 4 bases, with 10 bases left in between. Per germline, CDR1 SNHLY and CDR2 FYNNEI. The DNA for the CDR3 is TGTGCCAGCAGTGCCGACAGTTTCACCGGGGAGCTGTTTTTT. Encoded protein: CASSADSFTGELFF.

This chain uses TRBV7-9 with TRBJ1-1; D perhaps matches TRBD1 (6 bases). V lost 1 base, J lost 0 bases, and 9 bases lay in between. The CDR3 length is 15 residues. Germline-derived CDR1 and CDR2 are SEHNR and FQNEAQ (reference sequence). The CDR3 nucleotides read TGTGCCAGCAGCTTAGGGGACAAATTGAACACTGAAGCTTTCTTT. Residues: CASSLGDKLNTEAFF.

The chain combines TRBV27 with TRBJ2-5, with D uncertain. The J call may be in error: the DNA end matches TRBJ2-7 better. The CDR3 runs 11 residues. Germline CDR1 MNHEY, CDR2 SMNVEV (reference sequence). CDR3 region: CASSTSHEQYF. CDR3 in DNA: TGTGCCAGCAGCACTTCTCACGAGCAGTACTTC.

Turning to this clone: Germline and junction disagree at one end, which may indicate a read error. The rearrangement joins TRBV6-4 to TRBJ2-7, with D possibly being TRBD2 (6 bases). The V gene's germline CDR1 is MRHNA and CDR2 SNTAGT. This CDR3 has 14 amino acids. CDR3 protein: CASTPSGGSGIVHF. In DNA form, the CDR3 reads TGTGCCAGCACCCCCTCCGGGGGTAGCGGTATTGTGCACTTC.

J is TRBJ2-7 and V is TRBV18, with a weak D call TRBD1 (6 bases). This CDR3 region has 15 residues. The V end was cut by 3 bases, the J end by 4 bases, with 16 bases between. Germline V gene sequence: CDR1 KGHSH, CDR2 LQKENI. CDR3 residues: CASSPQRDIFYEQYF. DNA of the CDR3: TGTGCCAGCTCACCGCAGAGGGACATCTTTTACGAGCAGTACTTC. The whole variable domain, remainder taken from reference TRBV18 and TRBJ2-7, is NAGVMQNPRHLVRRRGQEARLRCSPMKGHSHVYWYRQLPEEGLKFMVYLQKENIIDESGMPKERFSAEFPKEGPSILRIQQVVRGDSAAYFCASSPQRDIFYEQYFGPGTRLTVT.

This clone was recorded only once. The chain joins TRBV11-2 to TRBJ2-3; 13 bases align to TRBD2. The germline CDR1 and CDR2 sequences are SGHAT and FQNNGV. V was pared by 2 bases and J by 6 bases, with 8 bases of the junction left unmatched. The length of the CDR3 is 17 residues. CDR3 residues: CASSLKAGLAGADTQYF. In nucleotides, the CDR3 is TGTGCCAGCAGCTTAAAGGCCGGACTAGCGGGAGCGGATACGCAGTATTTT. The variable domain in full, completed from reference TRBV11-2 and TRBJ2-3, reads EAGVAQSPRYKIIEKRQSVAFWCNPISGHATLYWYQQILGQGPKLLIQFQNNGVVDDSQLPKDRFSAERLKGVDSTLKIQPAKLEDSAVYLCASSLKAGLAGADTQYFGPGTRLTVL.

CDR3 protein: CASSISRQVVGYTF. The DNA for the CDR3 is TGTGCCAGTAGTATTTCACGACAGGTGGTTGGCTACACCTTC. The chain links TRBV19 to TRBJ1-2, with a possible D match to TRBD1 (6 bases). The CDR3 is made up of 14 amino acids. Germline CDR1 is LNHDA and CDR2 is SQIVND (reference sequence). V dropped 3 bases and J dropped 7 bases, with 15 bases sitting between them.

The chain uses TRBV9 and TRBJ2-1, with 8 positions matching TRBD1. The junction had 12 bases not matched to a gene; V was cut back by 5 bases and J by 8 bases. CDR3 length: 15 residues. From germline, CDR1 is SGDLS and CDR2 YYNGEE. CDR3 coding DNA: TGTGCCAGCAGTGGATTACAGGGGGAGTTACATGAGCAGTTCTTC. This sequence encodes CASSGLQGELHEQFF.

V usage is TRBV5-4 and J usage is TRBJ1-3; TRBD1 might be the D (6 bases). This CDR3 region has 13 residues. Germline V gene data show CDR1 as SGHNT and CDR2 as YYREEE (reference sequence). The ends were cut back, 1 base at V and 6 bases at J, with 8 bases in the middle. This CDR3 reads CASSLTGTNTIYF. The CDR3 nucleotides read TGTGCCAGCAGCTTGACAGGGACAAACACCATATATTTT. The full variable domain, with the rest looked up from reference TRBV5-4 and TRBJ1-3, is ETGVTQSPTHLIKTRGQQVTLRCSSQSGHNTVSWYQQALGQGPQFIFQYYREEENGRGNFPPRFSGLQFPNYSSELNVNALELDDSALYLCASSLTGTNTIYFGEGSWLTVV.

The V call is TRBV29-1, the J call TRBJ2-1; 10 nucleotides align to TRBD1. This CDR3 spans 14 amino acids. The germline gives CDR1 SQVTM, CDR2 ANQGSEA. V lost 6 bases and J lost 4; bases outside the gene matches: 6. CDR3 protein: CSVRDRGFYNEQFF. CDR3 in DNA: TGCAGCGTCAGGGACAGGGGATTTTACAATGAGCAGTTCTTC.

The J gene is TRBJ1-4, the V gene TRBV4-1, with D uncertain. The CDR3 is 14 amino acids. Trimming shortened V by 2 bases and J by 0 bases, and 4 bases separated the two germline ends. Germline V gene sequence: CDR1 MGHRA, CDR2 YSYEKL. The CDR3 DNA follows: TGCGCCAGCAGCCAATTCTCAACTAATGAAAAACTGTTTTTT. Encoded protein: CASSQFSTNEKLFF.

The CDR3 coding sequence is TGTGCCAGCAGTTTAGGCAGGGGCGGACTCTACGAGCAGTACTTC. This codes for CASSLGRGGLYEQYF. This chain links TRBV27 with TRBJ2-7; a weak D match, TRBD1 (6 bases). The germline V gene has CDR1 MNHEY and CDR2 SMNVEV (reference sequence). V dropped 2 bases and J dropped 3 bases, with 14 bases sitting between them. This CDR3 spans 15 amino acids.

The gene calls are TRBV6-6 and TRBJ1-5; D unclear. The CDR3 runs to 14 residues. Germline CDR1 is MNHNY and CDR2 is SVGAGI (reference sequence). Trimming shortened V by 8 bases and J by 1 base, and 12 bases separated the two germline ends. CDR3 in amino acids: CASAVEASNQPQHF. The CDR3 DNA is TGTGCCAGCGCAGTGGAGGCGAGCAATCAGCCCCAGCATTTT.

The V gene is TRBV18, the J gene TRBJ2-4; 11 nucleotides line up with TRBD1. Germline loops: CDR1 KGHSH, CDR2 LQKENI. V shed 2 bases, J shed 2 bases, and the junction held 2 bases outside the gene matches. The CDR3 contains 16 residues. CDR3 protein: CASSPGDRGTKNIQYF. The CDR3, as DNA: TGTGCCAGCTCACCAGGGGACAGGGGGACCAAAAACATTCAGTACTTC. The full variable domain, in which reference TRBV18 and TRBJ2-4 provide the parts outside the CDR3, is NAGVMQNPRHLVRRRGQEARLRCSPMKGHSHVYWYRQLPEEGLKFMVYLQKENIIDESGMPKERFSAEFPKEGPSILRIQQVVRGDSAAYFCASSPGDRGTKNIQYFGAGTRLSVL.

V is TRBV5-4 and J is TRBJ2-3; 15 bases agree with TRBD2. Germline V CDR1 and CDR2: SGHNT, YYREEE (reference sequence). CDR3 length: 18 residues. V dropped 4 bases and J dropped 3; count of bases not matched to a gene: 9. The CDR3 bases are TGTGCCAGCAGCCGGGAACCGGGACTAGCGGGAGGAACAGATACGCAGTATTTT. Protein sequence: CASSREPGLAGGTDTQYF.

V and J are TRBV6-6 and TRBJ2-2; 14 bases match TRBD2. Germline V gives CDR1 MNHNY, CDR2 SVGAGI (reference sequence). With V trimmed by 4 bases and J by 6 bases, 4 bases remained unmatched. This CDR3 region has 16 residues. CDR3 residues: CASSSRGLAGAGELFF. CDR3 in DNA: TGTGCCAGCAGTTCCCGGGGACTAGCGGGAGCCGGGGAGCTGTTTTTT.